This TCR beta chain emerged from a study of immune evolution from preneoplasia to lung adenocarcinoma. Study overall: HLA loss of heterozygosity: approximately 7.5% AIS, over 12% MIA, over 30% ADC, none AAH.

With regard to this clone: What it binds is not known.

The table came from immunoSEQ multiplex PCR; TCRdb's copy has only in-frame clones and leaves some out. The table shows around 4,100 clones, with about 86% occurring only once. Study-wide results and caveats: Normal lung had the highest top T cell clone frequencies.

Patients had resection in Japan or China between about 2014 and 2018. Trimming stripped 4 bases from V and 1 base from J, with 9 bases between. The CDR3 spans 13 residues. Germline V gene sequence: CDR1 SQVTM, CDR2 ANQGSEA. This chain connects TRBV29-1 to TRBJ2-3; the D call may be TRBD1 or TRBD2 (6 bases each). The sample consisted of FFPE minimally invasive lung adenocarcinoma tissue. The TCR sequence derives from a person aged 70 to 85 with lung adenocarcinoma. The DNA of the CDR3 is TGCAGCGTTGGAGGGGGGCGCACAGATACGCAGTATTTT. It yields the protein CSVGGGRTDTQYF.